The subject of this entry is one T cell receptor (beta chain). Original methodology: From reference gene primer amplification, estimates of nucleated cell counts were derived. Assay used: immunoSEQ multiplex PCR; TCRdb lists only in-frame clones, some missing. Clonal size and the V and J genes are those of that table, whereas D and trimming came from the DNA. The sample consists of hundreds of thousands of clones, approximately 89% of them appearing once. The sample originates from a study of blood T cell repertoires in COVID-19. As for the study in general: Spain, Italy and the United States supplied samples that represented acute and convalescent COVID-19. The cDNA or gDNA used as material had been derived from T cells, B-cell-depleted T cells, or PBMCs.

Seattle patients were enrolled during active infection and followed longitudinally. The receptor's source is a woman between 65 and 79 years old with COVID-19, enrolled during active disease. The sample comprised peripheral blood.

CDR3 sequence reads: CASSVFTSHNTGELFF. CDR3 DNA: TGTGCCAGCAGCGTTTTTACTAGCCATAACACCGGGGAGCTGTTTTTT. V and J are TRBV9 and TRBJ2-2; a weak D match, TRBD2 (6 bases). This CDR3 region has 16 residues. Trimming left V 2 bases short and J 2 bases short, with 13 bases between. Germline V gene sequence: CDR1 SGDLS, CDR2 YYNGEE. The full variable domain, rest sourced from reference TRBV9 and TRBJ2-2, is DSGVTQTPKHLITATGQRVTLRCSPRSGDLSVYWYQQSLDQGLQFLIQYYNGEERAKGNILERFSAQQFPDLHSELNLSSLELGDSALYFCASSVFTSHNTGELFFGEGSRLTVL.